This is a list of T cell receptor beta chains from one sample in a study of high-grade serous ovarian cancer treatment subgroups. Method: immunoSEQ multiplex PCR; TCRdb's copy keeps in-frame clones and lacks some. The sample has roughly 12,000 clones; around 86% are singletons. The sequenced sample consisted of tumor tissue. The receptor source for this set is a human donor with high-grade serous ovarian cancer. The conserved cysteine and the conserved F or W are not part of the CDR3 here. Each record gives: CDR3 protein, D gene, V gene. A D gene is named only where the DNA matches it firmly.

ASSFRGSTEAF . TRBV11-3
ASRNDRKKDQPQH . TRBV28
ASSDPGASRPLH . TRBV10-2
ASSRRQPTNEKLF . TRBV5-1
ASSLAGGQRQETQY . TRBV7-9
ASSIVSRDQPQH . TRBV19
SARTGGHPGEQY . TRBV29-1
ATSSGRFGEAF . TRBV15
ASSKLTVGTTGKETQY . TRBV10-1
SAGRTVQPGSEQY . TRBV29-1
ASSPDSGAF . TRBV6-5
ASSLTAGDEQY TRBD2 TRBV7-2
ASRITKGTLNTGELF . TRBV19
ASSFALAGGGTDTQY TRBD2 TRBV27
ATVVPGTYNEQF . TRBV19
SVSRQDSYEQY . TRBV29-1
ASNGQDVPNGYT TRBD1 TRBV19
ASSAGGYSRGYGYT . TRBV28
ASSETLDNSPLH . TRBV5-1
ASSVAGAPAPTEAF . TRBV9
AWSPGQGNEKLF TRBD1 TRBV30
ASIPGVYQETQY . TRBV2
AWSGTGYEQY . TRBV30
AWSVDLFTYNEQF . TRBV30
ASSLGLGVQETQY . TRBV5-6
ASSMGYEQY . TRBV19
ASSFGTQNTGELF . TRBV9
ASSFTPGGNTEAF . TRBV7-2
ASSLVTDAYEQY . TRBV5-1
ASSLQGVSTDTQY TRBD1 TRBV5-1
ASSVGGFVGEQY . TRBV9
ASSRQGSSQY TRBD1 TRBV6-5
ASSEARVGRGGETQY TRBD2 TRBV2
ASSAGPSGGETQY . TRBV6-5
ASRLDSVNQPQH . TRBV2
ASRDRTYEQY TRBD1 TRBV6-5
ASSLGTPNEQF . TRBV27
SARDEGELF . TRBV20-1
ASSFPGTGVLGAAF TRBD1 TRBV6-6
ASTLVGGQGAYEQY TRBD1 TRBV2
ASSVRDTSREQY . TRBV6-1
ASRKGQGAEPQH TRBD1 TRBV6-6
ASSPLAGDLQY TRBD2 TRBV7-3
ASRLRGEGYGYT . TRBV5-6
ASSPRTSGPTDTQY TRBD2 TRBV9
ASSRTGSSGGYEQY TRBD2 TRBV18
ASSSQGGGHEETQY . TRBV7-6
ASSHIGTENYEQY TRBD1 TRBV7-9
ASSTGQNTEAF . TRBV5-8
ASNQAGLSYEQY . TRBV28